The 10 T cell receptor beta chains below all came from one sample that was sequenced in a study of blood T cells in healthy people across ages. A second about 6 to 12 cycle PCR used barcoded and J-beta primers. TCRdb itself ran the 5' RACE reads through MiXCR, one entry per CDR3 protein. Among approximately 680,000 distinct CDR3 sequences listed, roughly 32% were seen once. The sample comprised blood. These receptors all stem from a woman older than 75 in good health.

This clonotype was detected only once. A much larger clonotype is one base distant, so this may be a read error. The CDR3 coding sequence is TGTGCCAGCAGCGCGACTAGCGGGGTCAGGGTCGAGCGGTACTTC. This translates into CASSATSGVRVERYF. The rearrangement links TRBV7-2 to TRBJ2-5; TRBD2 matches 11 bases. CDR3 length: 15 amino acids. With 5 bases clipped from V and 13 bases from J, the junction kept 15 bases outside the gene matches. Germline CDR1 reads SGHTA; CDR2 reads FQGNSA.

The CDR3 DNA follows: TGCGCCAGCAGCTTGGTTCTTGGGGGCACCAACTACGAGCAGTACTTC. Translating gives CASSLVLGGTNYEQYF. The chain is built from TRBV5-1 and TRBJ2-7, with a possible D match to TRBD1 (6 bases). V shed 0 bases and J shed 3 bases, with 16 bases lying between them. Germline V gene data show CDR1 as SGHRS and CDR2 as YFSETQ. The CDR3 runs 16 residues.

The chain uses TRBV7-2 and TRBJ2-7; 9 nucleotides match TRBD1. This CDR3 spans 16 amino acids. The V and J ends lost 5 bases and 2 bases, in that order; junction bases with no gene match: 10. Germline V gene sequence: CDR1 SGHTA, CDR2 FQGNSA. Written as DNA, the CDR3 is TGTGCCAGCAGCCGACCGGGACAGGGCTGGACCTACGAGCAGTACTTC. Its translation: CASSRPGQGWTYEQYF.

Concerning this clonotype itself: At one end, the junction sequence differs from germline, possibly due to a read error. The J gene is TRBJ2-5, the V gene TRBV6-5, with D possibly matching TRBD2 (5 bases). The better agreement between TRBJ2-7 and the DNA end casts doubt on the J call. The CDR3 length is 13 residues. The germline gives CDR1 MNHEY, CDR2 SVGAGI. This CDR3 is CAGSSSGEYEQYF. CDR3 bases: TGTGCCGGCAGTTCTTCTGGGGAGTACGAGCAGTACTTC.

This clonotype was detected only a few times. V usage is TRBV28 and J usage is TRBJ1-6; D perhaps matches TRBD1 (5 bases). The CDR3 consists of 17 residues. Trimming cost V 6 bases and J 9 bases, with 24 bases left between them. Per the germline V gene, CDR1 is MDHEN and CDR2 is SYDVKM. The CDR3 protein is CASREFVGGVSSSPLHF. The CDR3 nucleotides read TGTGCCAGCAGGGAGTTTGTTGGAGGGGTTAGTAGTTCACCCCTCCACTTT.

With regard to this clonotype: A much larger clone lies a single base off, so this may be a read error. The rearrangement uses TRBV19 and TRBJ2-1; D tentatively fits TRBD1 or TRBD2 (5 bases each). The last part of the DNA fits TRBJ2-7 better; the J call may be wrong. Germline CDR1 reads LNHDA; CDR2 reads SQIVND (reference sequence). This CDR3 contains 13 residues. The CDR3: CASNYGTDNEQYF. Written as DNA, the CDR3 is TGTGCCAGTAATTACGGGACCGACAATGAGCAGTACTTC.

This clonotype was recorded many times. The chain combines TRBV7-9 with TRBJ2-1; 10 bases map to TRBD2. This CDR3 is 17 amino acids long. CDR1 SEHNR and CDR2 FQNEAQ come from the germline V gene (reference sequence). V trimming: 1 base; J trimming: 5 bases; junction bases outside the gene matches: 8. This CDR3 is CASSLGGLAGEHNEQFF. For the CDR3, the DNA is TGTGCCAGCAGCTTAGGGGGGCTAGCGGGGGAGCACAATGAGCAGTTCTTC.

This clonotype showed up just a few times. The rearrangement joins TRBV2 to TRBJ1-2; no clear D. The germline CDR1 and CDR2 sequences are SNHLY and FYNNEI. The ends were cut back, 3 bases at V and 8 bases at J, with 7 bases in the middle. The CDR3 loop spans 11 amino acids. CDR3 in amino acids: CASSDFDGYTF. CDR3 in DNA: TGTGCCAGCAGTGATTTCGACGGCTACACCTTC.

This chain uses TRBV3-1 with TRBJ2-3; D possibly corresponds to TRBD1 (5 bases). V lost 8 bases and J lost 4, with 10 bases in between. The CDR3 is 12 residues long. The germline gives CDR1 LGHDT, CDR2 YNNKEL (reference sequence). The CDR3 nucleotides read TGTGCCAGCTTAGGGGTAGCAGATACGCAGTATTTT. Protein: CASLGVADTQYF.

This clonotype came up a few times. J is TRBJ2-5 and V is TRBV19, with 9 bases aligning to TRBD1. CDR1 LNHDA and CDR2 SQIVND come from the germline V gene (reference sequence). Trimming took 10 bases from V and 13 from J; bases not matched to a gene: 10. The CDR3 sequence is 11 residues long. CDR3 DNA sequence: TGTGCCACCCCGGACAGGGGAAGGTGGTACTTC. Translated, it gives CATPDRGRWYF.